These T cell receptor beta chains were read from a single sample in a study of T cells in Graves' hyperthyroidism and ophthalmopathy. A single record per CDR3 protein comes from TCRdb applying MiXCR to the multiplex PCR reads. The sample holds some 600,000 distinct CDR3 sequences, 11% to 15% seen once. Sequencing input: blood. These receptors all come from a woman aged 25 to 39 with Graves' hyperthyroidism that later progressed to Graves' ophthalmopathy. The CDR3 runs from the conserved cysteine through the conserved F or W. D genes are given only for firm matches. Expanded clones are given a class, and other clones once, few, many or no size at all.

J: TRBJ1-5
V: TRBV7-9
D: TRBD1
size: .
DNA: TGTGCCAGCAGCTTAGCACAGGGGGCAGATCAGCCCCAGCATTTT
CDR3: CASSLAQGADQPQHF

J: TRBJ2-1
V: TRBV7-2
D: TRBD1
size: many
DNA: TGTGCCAGCAGCTTACGGGGACAGCCTCATGGTGAGCAGTTCTTC
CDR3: CASSLRGQPHGEQFF

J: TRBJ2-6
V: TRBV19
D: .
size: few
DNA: TGTGCCAGTAGACAGGGAGGTAGCTCTGGGGCCAACGTCCTGACTTTC
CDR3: CASRQGGSSGANVLTF

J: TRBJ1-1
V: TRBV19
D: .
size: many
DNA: TGTGCCAGTAGTTCCCAGGGGTTCACTGAAGCTTTCTTT
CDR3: CASSSQGFTEAFF

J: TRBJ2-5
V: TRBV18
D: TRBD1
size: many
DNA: TGTGCCAGCTCCCAAATCGGGACAGGGCAAGAGACCCAGTACTTC
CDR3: CASSQIGTGQETQYF

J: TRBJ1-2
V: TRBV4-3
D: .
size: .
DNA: TGCGCCAGCAGCCGCGGAACTGAAGACTATGGCTACACCTTC
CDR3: CASSRGTEDYGYTF

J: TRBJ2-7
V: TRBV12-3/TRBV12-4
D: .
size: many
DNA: TGTGCCAGCAGGAGCTCGCTCCCTCTGGGAGAGCAGTACTTC
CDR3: CASRSSLPLGEQYF

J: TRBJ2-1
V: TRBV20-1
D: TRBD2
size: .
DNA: TGCAGTGCTAGTCGCGGGACTAGCGGGAGTCAGGATGAGCAGTTCTTC
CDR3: CSASRGTSGSQDEQFF

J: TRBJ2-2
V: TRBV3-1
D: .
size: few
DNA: TGTGCCAGCAGCCAAGCGCGAGGGCCCGGGGAGCTGTTTTTT
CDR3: CASSQARGPGELFF

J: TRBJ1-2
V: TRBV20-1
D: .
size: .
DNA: TGCAGTGCTAGGGGGGGGGACTACCGAGCTAACTATGGCTACACCTTC
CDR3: CSARGGDYRANYGYTF

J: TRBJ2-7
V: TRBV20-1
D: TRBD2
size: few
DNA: TGCAGTGCTACGCAAATTCATAGCGGGAGGGTGGAGCGAGAGCAGTACTTC
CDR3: CSATQIHSGRVEREQYF

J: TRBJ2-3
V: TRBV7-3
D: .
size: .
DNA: TGTGCCAGCAGCTTATCGTCCTGGGATACGCAGTATTTT
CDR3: CASSLSSWDTQYF

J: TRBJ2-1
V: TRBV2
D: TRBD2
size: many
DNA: TGTGCCAGCAGTGAATTCCAGCGGGAGATCTCCTACAATGAGCAGTTCTTC
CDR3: CASSEFQREISYNEQFF

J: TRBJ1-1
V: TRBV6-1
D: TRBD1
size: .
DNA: TGTGCCAGCAGAGACAGGGTTTCGGGCACTGAAGCTTTCTTT
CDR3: CASRDRVSGTEAFF

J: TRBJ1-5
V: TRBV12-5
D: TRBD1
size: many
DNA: TGTGCTAGTGGTGGCATGACAGGGGTGATTCAGCCCCAGCATTTT
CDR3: CASGGMTGVIQPQHF

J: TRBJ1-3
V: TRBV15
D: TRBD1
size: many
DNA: TGTGCCACCAGCAGACAACCGGGACAGGAGGGAAACACCATATATTTT
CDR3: CATSRQPGQEGNTIYF

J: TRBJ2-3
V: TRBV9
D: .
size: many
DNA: TGTGCCAGCAGCGTGAGTTCCTTGAGTACAGATACGCAGTATTTT
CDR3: CASSVSSLSTDTQYF

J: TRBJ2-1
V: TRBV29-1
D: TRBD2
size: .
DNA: TGCAGCGCCGGGACTAGTTCGTTCTTC
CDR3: CSAGTSSFF

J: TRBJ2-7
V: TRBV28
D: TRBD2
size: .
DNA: TGTGCCAGCACTACCTCCGGGGGGGTAATCGACGAGCAGTACTTC
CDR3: CASTTSGGVIDEQYF

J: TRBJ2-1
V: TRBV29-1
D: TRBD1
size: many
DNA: TGCAGCGTTGACTACAGGGGTGTGGAAAAGGATGAGCAGTTCTTC
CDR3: CSVDYRGVEKDEQFF

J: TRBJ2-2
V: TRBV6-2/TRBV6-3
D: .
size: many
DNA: TGTGCCAGCACGTTGCGGGGGCCGAACACCGGGGAGCTGTTTTTT
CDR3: CASTLRGPNTGELFF

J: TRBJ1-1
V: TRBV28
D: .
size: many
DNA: TGTGCCAGCAGTTCCGGGGTATTTTTGGGAGAAGCTTTCTTT
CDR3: CASSSGVFLGEAFF

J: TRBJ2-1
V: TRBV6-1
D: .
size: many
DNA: TGTGCCAGCAGTCCTCGGGACGGAGCCTACAATGAGCAGTTCTTC
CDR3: CASSPRDGAYNEQFF

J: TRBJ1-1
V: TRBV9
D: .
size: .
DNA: TGTGCCAGCAGCGTAGGGGGACCCGGGACTGAAGCTTTCTTT
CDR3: CASSVGGPGTEAFF

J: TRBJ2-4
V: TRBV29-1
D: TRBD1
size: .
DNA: TGCAGCGCGGTGCCGGGACAGGTCGTTGGCATTCAGTACTTC
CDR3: CSAVPGQVVGIQYF

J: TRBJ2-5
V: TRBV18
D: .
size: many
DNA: TGTGCCAGCTCACGAGGTACAGTTGAAGAGACCCAGTACTTC
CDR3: CASSRGTVEETQYF

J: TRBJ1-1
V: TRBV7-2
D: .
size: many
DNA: TGTGCCAGCAGCTTACACGGGAGGAACACTGAAGCTTTCTTT
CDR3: CASSLHGRNTEAFF

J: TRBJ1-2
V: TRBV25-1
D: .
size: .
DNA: TGTGCCAGCAGTGATCCAGGCAGGGCGAACTATGGCTACACCTTC
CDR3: CASSDPGRANYGYTF

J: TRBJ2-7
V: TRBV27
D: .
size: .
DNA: TGTGCCAGCAGTTTCGAACGACAGACCTACGAGCAGTACTTC
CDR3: CASSFERQTYEQYF

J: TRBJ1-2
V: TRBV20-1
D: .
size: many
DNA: TGCAGTGTGCCGGGAACCTATGGCTACACCTTC
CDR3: CSVPGTYGYTF

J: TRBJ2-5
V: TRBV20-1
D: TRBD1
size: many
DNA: TGCAGTGCTAGAGATGGGACAGGGGCAGAGACCCAGTACTTC
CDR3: CSARDGTGAETQYF

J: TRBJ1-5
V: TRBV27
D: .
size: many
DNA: TGTGCCAGCAGTCCCCCCGGCAGGGAGGGTCAGCCCCAGCATTTT
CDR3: CASSPPGREGQPQHF

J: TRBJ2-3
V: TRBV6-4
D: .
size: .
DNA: TGTGCCAGCAGTGACTCCCGACAAGGAGATACGCAGTATTTT
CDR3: CASSDSRQGDTQYF

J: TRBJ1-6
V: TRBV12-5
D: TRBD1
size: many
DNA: TGTGCTAGTGGTTTGGTTCGACAGGGGAACGATAATTCACCCCTCCACTTT
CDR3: CASGLVRQGNDNSPLHF

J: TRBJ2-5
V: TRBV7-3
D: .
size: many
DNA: TGTGCCAGCAGCCTACAGGAGCGAGAGACCCAGTACTTC
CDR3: CASSLQERETQYF

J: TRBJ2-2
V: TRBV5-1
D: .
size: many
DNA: TGCGCCAGCAGCTTGGTGGGTTCCGGGGAGCTGTTTTTT
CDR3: CASSLVGSGELFF

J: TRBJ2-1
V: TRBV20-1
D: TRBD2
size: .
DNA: TGCAGTGCTACGAAGGGACTAGCGGTTAGCAATGAGCAGTTCTTC
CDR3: CSATKGLAVSNEQFF

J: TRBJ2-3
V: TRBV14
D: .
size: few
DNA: TGTGCCAGCAGCCGAGGGGAATTTGCAGATACGCAGTATTTT
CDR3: CASSRGEFADTQYF

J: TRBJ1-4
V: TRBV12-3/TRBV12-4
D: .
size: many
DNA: TGTGCCAGCAGTGGGAGTTCGTCTAATGAAAAACTGTTTTTT
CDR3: CASSGSSSNEKLFF

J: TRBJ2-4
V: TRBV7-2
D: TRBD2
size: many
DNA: TGTGCCAGCAGCTTGGATGGCGGGGGGTACATTCAGTACTTC
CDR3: CASSLDGGGYIQYF

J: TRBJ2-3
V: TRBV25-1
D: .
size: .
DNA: TGTGCCAGCAGTTCGTCTGAAGATAGGAATACGCAGTATTTT
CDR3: CASSSSEDRNTQYF

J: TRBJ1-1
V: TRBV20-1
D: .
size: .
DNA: TGCAGTGCTAGAAGAGGAGCTCAAATGGGGGCTTTCTTT
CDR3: CSARRGAQMGAFF

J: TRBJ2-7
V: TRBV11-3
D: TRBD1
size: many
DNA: TGTGCCACCGAGACCTCCGGGACAGGGACCTACGAGCAGTACTTC
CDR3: CATETSGTGTYEQYF

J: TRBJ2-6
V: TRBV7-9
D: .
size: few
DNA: TGTGCCAGCACCTCCAAGGACGTCCTGACTTTC
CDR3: CASTSKDVLTF

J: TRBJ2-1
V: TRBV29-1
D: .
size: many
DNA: TGCAGCGTTGAAGGAAGTGGGCCGGCCGCGGCAATACAGCAGTTCTTC
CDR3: CSVEGSGPAAAIQQFF

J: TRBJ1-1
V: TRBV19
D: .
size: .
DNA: TGTGCCAGTTCCCTTGGAAGAACTGAAGCTTTCTTT
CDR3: CASSLGRTEAFF

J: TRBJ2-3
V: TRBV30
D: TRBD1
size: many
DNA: TGTGCCTGGGAGGCCGGACAGGGCGGGCAGTATTTT
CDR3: CAWEAGQGGQYF

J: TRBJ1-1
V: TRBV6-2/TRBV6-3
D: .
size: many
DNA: TGTGCCAGCAGTTACTCGTTGACAGGCCCTGAGAACACTGAAGCTTTCTTT
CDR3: CASSYSLTGPENTEAFF

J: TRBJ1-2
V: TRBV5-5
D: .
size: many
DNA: TGTGCCAGCAGCTTGGAGCCAGGGTCCTATGGCTACACCTTC
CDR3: CASSLEPGSYGYTF

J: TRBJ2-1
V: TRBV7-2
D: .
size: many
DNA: TGTGCCAGCAGCTTAGAAACCCTCTCCTACAATGAGCAGTTCTTC
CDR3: CASSLETLSYNEQFF

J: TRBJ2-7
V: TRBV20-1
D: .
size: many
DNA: TGCAGTGCTTTTCCGACAGTGACCTACGAGCAGTACTTC
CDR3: CSAFPTVTYEQYF

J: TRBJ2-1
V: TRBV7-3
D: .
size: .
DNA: TGTGCCAGCAGCTTAAACGCGCAACCTGACGAGCAGTTCTTC
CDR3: CASSLNAQPDEQFF

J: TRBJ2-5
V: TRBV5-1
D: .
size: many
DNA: TGCGCCAGCGGGGGAGAGCTGGAGGAGACCCAGTACTTC
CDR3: CASGGELEETQYF

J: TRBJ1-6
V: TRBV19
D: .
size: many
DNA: TGTGCCAGTAGTAACACAGGTGGGAATTCACCCCTCCACTTT
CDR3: CASSNTGGNSPLHF

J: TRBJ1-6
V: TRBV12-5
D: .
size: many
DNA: TGTGCTAGTAGGAGATCGTCGAATTCACCCCTCCACTTT
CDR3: CASRRSSNSPLHF

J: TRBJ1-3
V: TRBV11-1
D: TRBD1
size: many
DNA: TGTGCCAGCAGCTTACGGGACAGTCCTGGAAACACCATATATTTT
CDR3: CASSLRDSPGNTIYF

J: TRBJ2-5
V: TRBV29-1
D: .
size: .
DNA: TGCAGCGTTGTTGGCCAAGCGGGTGTGCGAGAGACCCAGTACTTC
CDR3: CSVVGQAGVRETQYF

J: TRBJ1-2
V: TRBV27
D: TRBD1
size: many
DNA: TGTGCCAGCAGTGTAGCAGGGGGCAATGACTATGGCTACACCTTC
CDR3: CASSVAGGNDYGYTF

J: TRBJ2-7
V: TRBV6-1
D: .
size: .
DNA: TGTGCCAGCAGGGAACTTGCAGGCTCGAGCTACGAGCAGTACTTC
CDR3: CASRELAGSSYEQYF